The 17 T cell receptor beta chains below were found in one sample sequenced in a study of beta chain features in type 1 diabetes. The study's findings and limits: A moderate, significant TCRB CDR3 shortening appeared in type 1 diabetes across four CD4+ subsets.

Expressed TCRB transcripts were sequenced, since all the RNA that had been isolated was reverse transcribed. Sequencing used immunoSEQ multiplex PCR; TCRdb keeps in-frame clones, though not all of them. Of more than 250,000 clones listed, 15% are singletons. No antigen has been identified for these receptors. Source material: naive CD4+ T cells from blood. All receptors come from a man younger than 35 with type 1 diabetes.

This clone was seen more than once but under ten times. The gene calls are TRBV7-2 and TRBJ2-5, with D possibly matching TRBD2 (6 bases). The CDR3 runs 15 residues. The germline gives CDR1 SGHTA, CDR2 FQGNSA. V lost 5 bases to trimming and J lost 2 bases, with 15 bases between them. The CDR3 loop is CASSTPVLAQETQYF. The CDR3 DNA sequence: TGTGCCAGCAGCACACCGGTCCTAGCGCAAGAGACCCAGTACTTC.

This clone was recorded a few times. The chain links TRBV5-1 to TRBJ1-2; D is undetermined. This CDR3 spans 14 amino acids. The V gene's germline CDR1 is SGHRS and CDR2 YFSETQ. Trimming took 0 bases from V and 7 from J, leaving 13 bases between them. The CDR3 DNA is TGCGCCAGCAGCTTGGACGCGGGCGCGATTGGCTACACCTTC. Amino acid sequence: CASSLDAGAIGYTF. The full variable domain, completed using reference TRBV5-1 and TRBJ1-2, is KAGVTQTPRYLIKTRGQQVTLSCSPISGHRSVSWYQQTPGQGLQFLFEYFSETQRNKGNFPGRFSGRQFSNSRSEMNVSTLELGDSALYLCASSLDAGAIGYTFGSGTRLTVV.

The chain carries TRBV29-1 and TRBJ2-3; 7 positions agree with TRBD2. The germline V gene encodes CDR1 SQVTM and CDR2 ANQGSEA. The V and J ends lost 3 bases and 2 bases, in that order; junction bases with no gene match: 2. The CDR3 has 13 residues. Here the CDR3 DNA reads TGCAGCGTTGATACTAGCGCCACAGATACGCAGTATTTT. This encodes CSVDTSATDTQYF.

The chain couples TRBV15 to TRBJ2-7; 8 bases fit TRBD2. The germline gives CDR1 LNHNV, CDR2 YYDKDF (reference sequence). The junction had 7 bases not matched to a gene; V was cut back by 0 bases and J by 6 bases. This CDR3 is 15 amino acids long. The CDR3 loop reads CATSRDRGGLAEQYF. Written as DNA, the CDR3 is TGTGCCACCAGCAGAGATCGGGGGGGCCTCGCCGAGCAGTACTTC.

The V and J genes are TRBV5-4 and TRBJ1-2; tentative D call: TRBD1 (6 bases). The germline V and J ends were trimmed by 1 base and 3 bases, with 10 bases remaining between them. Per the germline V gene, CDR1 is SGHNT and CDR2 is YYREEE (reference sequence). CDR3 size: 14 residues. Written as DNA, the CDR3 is TGTGCCAGCAGCTTGCCTCCAGGGGACTATGGCTACACCTTC. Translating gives CASSLPPGDYGYTF. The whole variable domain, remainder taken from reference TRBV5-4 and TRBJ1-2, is ETGVTQSPTHLIKTRGQQVTLRCSSQSGHNTVSWYQQALGQGPQFIFQYYREEENGRGNFPPRFSGLQFPNYSSELNVNALELDDSALYLCASSLPPGDYGYTFGSGTRLTVV.

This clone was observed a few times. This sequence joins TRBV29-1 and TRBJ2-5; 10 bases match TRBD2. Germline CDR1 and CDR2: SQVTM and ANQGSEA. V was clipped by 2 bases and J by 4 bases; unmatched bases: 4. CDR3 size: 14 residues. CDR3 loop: CSVELAGVGETQYF. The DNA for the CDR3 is TGCAGCGTTGAACTAGCGGGAGTTGGAGAGACCCAGTACTTC.

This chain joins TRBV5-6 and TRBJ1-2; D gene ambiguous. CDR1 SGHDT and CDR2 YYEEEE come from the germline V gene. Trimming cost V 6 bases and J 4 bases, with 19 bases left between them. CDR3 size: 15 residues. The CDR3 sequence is CASTPWARNGYGYTF. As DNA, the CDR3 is TGTGCCAGCACCCCATGGGCACGCAACGGCTATGGCTACACCTTC.

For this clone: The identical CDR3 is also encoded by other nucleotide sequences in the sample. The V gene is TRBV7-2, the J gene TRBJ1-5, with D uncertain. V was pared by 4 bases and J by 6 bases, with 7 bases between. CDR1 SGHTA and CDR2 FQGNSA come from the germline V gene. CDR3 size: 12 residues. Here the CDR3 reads CASSSRGQPQHF. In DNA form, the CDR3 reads TGTGCCAGCAGCTCCAGAGGTCAGCCCCAGCATTTT.

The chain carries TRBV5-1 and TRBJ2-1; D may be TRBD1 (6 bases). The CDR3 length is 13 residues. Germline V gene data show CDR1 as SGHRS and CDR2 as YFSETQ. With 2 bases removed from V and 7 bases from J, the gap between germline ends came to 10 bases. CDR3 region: CASSFQGMNEQFF. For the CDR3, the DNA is TGCGCCAGCAGCTTCCAGGGGATGAATGAGCAGTTCTTC.

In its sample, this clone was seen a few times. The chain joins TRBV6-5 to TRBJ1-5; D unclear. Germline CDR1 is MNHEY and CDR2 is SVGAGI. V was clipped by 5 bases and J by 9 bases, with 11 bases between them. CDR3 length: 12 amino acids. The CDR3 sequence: CASSASFGPQHF. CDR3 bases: TGTGCCAGCAGTGCTTCCTTCGGGCCCCAGCATTTT.

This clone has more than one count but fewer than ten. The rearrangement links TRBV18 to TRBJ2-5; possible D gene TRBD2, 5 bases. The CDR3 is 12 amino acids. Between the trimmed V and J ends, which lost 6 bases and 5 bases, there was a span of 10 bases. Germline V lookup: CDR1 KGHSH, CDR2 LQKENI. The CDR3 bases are TGTGCCAGCTCCTCCGACTATGAGACCCAGTACTTC. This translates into CASSSDYETQYF.

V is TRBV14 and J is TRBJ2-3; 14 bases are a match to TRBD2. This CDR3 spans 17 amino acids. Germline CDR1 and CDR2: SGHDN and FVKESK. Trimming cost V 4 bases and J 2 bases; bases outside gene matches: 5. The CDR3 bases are TGTGCCAGCAGCCCGCGACTAGCGGGGGGGATCACAGATACGCAGTATTTT. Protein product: CASSPRLAGGITDTQYF.

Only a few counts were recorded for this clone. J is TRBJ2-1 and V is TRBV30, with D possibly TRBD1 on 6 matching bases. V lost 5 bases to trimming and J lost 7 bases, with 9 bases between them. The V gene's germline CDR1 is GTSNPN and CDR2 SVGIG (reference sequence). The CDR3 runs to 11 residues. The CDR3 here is CAWVRGNEQFF. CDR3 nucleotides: TGTGCCTGGGTCAGGGGTAATGAGCAGTTCTTC. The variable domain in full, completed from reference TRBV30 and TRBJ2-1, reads SQTIHQWPATLVQPVGSPLSLECTVEGTSNPNLYWYRQAAGRGLQLLFYSVGIGQISSEVPQNLSASRPQDRQFILSSKKLLLSDSGFYLCAWVRGNEQFFGPGTRLTVL.

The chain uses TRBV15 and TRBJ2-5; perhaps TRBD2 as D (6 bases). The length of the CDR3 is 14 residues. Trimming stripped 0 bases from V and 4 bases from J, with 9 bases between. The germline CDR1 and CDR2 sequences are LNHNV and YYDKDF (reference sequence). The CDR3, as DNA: TGTGCCACCAGCAGAGATCGAGCGGGAGAGACCCAGTACTTC. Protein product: CATSRDRAGETQYF.

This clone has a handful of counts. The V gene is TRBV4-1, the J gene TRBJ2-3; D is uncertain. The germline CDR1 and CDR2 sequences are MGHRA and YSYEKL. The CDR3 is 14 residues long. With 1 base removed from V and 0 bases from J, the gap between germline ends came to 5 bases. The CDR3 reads CASSQVLSTDTQYF. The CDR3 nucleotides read TGCGCCAGCAGCCAAGTACTGAGCACAGATACGCAGTATTTT.

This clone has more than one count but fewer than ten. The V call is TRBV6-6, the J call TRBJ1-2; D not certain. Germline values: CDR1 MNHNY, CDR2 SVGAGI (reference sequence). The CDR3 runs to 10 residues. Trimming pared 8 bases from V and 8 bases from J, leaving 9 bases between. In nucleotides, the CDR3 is TGTGCCAGCGGTCGCGAAGGCTACACCTTC. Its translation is CASGREGYTF.

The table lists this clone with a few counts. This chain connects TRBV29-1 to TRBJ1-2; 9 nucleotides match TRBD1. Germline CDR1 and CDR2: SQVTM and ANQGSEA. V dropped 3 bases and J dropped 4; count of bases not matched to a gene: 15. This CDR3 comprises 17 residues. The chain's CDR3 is CSVDTIGTGRYGYGYTF. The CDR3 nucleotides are TGCAGCGTTGACACCATTGGGACAGGGCGCTATGGCTATGGCTACACCTTC.